The 15 T cell receptor beta chains below come from one sample, sequenced in a study of cytomegalovirus exposure and HLA in healthy donors. The PCR ran on 60 Vbeta and 13 Jbeta primers. TCRdb keeps only in-frame clones here, not all; method: immunoSEQ multiplex PCR. The sample consists of roughly 170,000 clones, over 65% of them appearing once. The specimen was PBMCs. These receptors were taken from a female donor in good health and CMV-seronegative.

This chain connects TRBV12-5 to TRBJ1-3; D may be TRBD1 (5 bases). Germline assignment: CDR1 LGHNT and CDR2 FRNRAP. This CDR3 comprises 15 residues. The ends were cut back, 7 bases at V and 4 bases at J, with 17 bases in the middle. CDR3 region: CASARGGTHGNTIYF. The CDR3 coding sequence is TGTGCTAGTGCCCGGGGGGGGACTCACGGAAACACCATATATTTT.

This chain joins TRBV29-1 and TRBJ1-1; tentative D call: TRBD1 (6 bases). CDR3 length equals 13 residues. V was pared by 6 bases and J by 4 bases, with 15 bases between. Germline values: CDR1 SQVTM, CDR2 ANQGSEA. CDR3 in DNA: TGCAGCGTCGCACAGGGAGGGGTCACTGAAGCTTTCTTT. Its protein is CSVAQGGVTEAFF.

This chain links TRBV4-3 with TRBJ1-1; D call uncertain. The CDR3 has 17 amino acids. Between the trimmed V and J ends, which lost 2 bases and 4 bases, there was a span of 20 bases. Germline V gene data show CDR1 as LGHNA and CDR2 as YSLEER. CDR3 DNA: TGCGCCAGCAGCCAATCCTCGGACTCTCGGAGAGCCACTGAAGCTTTCTTT. Encoded protein: CASSQSSDSRRATEAFF.

This sequence joins TRBV5-4 and TRBJ2-7; 11 bases are shared with TRBD2. This CDR3 region has 18 residues. Germline V CDR1 and CDR2: SGHNT, YYREEE (reference sequence). The J segment lost 1 base and the V segment lost 5 bases, leaving 14 bases of the junction unmatched. CDR3 nucleotide sequence: TGTGCCAGCAGTCAGGGGACTAGCGGTGGGGGGGGTTCCTACGAGCAGTACTTC. The encoded protein is CASSQGTSGGGGSYEQYF.

The V and J genes are TRBV5-1 and TRBJ1-4; D is possibly TRBD1 (6 bases). Trimming removed 4 bases at V and 0 bases at J, with 10 bases between. Germline V gives CDR1 SGHRS, CDR2 YFSETQ. This CDR3 contains 15 residues. The CDR3 sequence: CASSGGGPTNEKLFF. CDR3 in DNA: TGCGCCAGCAGCGGGGGGGGGCCAACTAATGAAAAACTGTTTTTT. Combining the CDR3 with reference TRBV5-1 and TRBJ1-4 gives the whole variable domain KAGVTQTPRYLIKTRGQQVTLSCSPISGHRSVSWYQQTPGQGLQFLFEYFSETQRNKGNFPGRFSGRQFSNSRSEMNVSTLELGDSALYLCASSGGGPTNEKLFFGSGTQLSVL.

V usage is TRBV6-5 and J usage is TRBJ2-7; TRBD1 matches at 9 bases. Germline assignment: CDR1 MNHEY and CDR2 SVGAGI. CDR3 size: 14 residues. Trimming at V came to 2 bases and at J to 3 bases, leaving 2 bases not matched to a gene. The CDR3 here is CASSYGDRVYEQYF. The DNA for the CDR3 is TGTGCCAGCAGTTACGGGGACAGGGTCTACGAGCAGTACTTC.

V usage is TRBV5-6 and J usage is TRBJ2-7; 8 nucleotides align to TRBD2. J was trimmed by 9 bases and V by 3 bases; bases with no gene match: 8. This CDR3 has 13 amino acids. The V gene's germline CDR1 is SGHDT and CDR2 YYEEEE. This chain's CDR3 is CASSSPGGGVQYF. The CDR3 bases are TGTGCCAGCAGCTCACCCGGGGGGGGCGTGCAGTACTTC.

This clone was counted only a few times. The CDR3 DNA reads TGTGCCAGCAGCTTAAACTCAGGGGTAGAGCAGTACTTC. Its protein product is CASSLNSGVEQYF. This rearrangement joins TRBV7-9 to TRBJ2-7, with D tentatively TRBD1 (6 bases). The CDR3 is made up of 13 amino acids. With 2 bases removed from V and 7 bases from J, the gap between germline ends came to 12 bases. Germline CDR1 and CDR2: SEHNR and FQNEAQ (reference sequence).

This chain connects TRBV19 to TRBJ2-2; D possibly corresponds to TRBD2 (5 bases). Germline-derived CDR1 and CDR2 are LNHDA and SQIVND (reference sequence). There are 13 residues in the CDR3. Trimming shortened V by 5 bases and J by 7 bases, and 11 bases separated the two germline ends. CDR3 region: CASSARVIGELFF. The CDR3 DNA follows: TGTGCCAGTAGTGCGAGGGTCATCGGGGAGCTGTTTTTT.

The rearrangement joins TRBV11-2 to TRBJ2-3, with 10 positions matching TRBD1. V lost 4 bases, J lost 4 bases, and 2 bases stayed unmatched. In germline, CDR1 is SGHAT, CDR2 FQNNGV. CDR3 size: 14 residues. The CDR3 protein is CASSSTGGPDTQYF. The CDR3 nucleotides read TGTGCCAGCAGCTCGACAGGGGGCCCAGATACGCAGTATTTT.

This sequence joins TRBV28 and TRBJ1-1; no clear D. The CDR3 is made up of 13 amino acids. V lost 6 bases to trimming and J lost 6 bases, with 14 bases between them. Germline lookup yields CDR1 MDHEN and CDR2 SYDVKM. In DNA, the CDR3 is TGTGCCAGCAGCTACCCAAAGAAACCTGAAGCTTTCTTT. Protein product: CASSYPKKPEAFF.

This chain joins TRBV6-1 and TRBJ1-1; TRBD1 agrees at 10 bases. CDR3 size: 13 residues. J lost 7 bases, V lost 6 bases, and 5 bases had no gene match. Looked up from germline, CDR1 is MNHNS and CDR2 is SASEGT. The CDR3 DNA reads TGTGCCAGCAGAGAGGGACAGGGGAGTGAAGCTTTCTTT. Encoded protein: CASREGQGSEAFF.

The gene calls are TRBV10-2 and TRBJ2-6; TRBD1 might be the D (6 bases). Germline V gene sequence: CDR1 WSHSY, CDR2 SAAADI. The CDR3 consists of 18 residues. The germline V and J ends were trimmed by 3 bases and 0 bases, with 15 bases remaining between them. The CDR3, as DNA: TGCGCCAGCAGTGATGGGTCCAGGGGTCTCTCTGGGGCCAACGTCCTGACTTTC. Protein product: CASSDGSRGLSGANVLTF.

The rearrangement joins TRBV30 to TRBJ2-4; 7 bases fit TRBD1. Germline values: CDR1 GTSNPN, CDR2 SVGIG (reference sequence). The CDR3 consists of 12 residues. The trim removed 6 bases at V and 8 bases at J, leaving 7 bases unmatched. The CDR3 loop is CACRRTGDIQYF. The CDR3 DNA is TGTGCCTGCAGACGGACAGGAGACATTCAGTACTTC.

This clone is a singleton in its sample. The chain uses TRBV11-2 and TRBJ2-7; 7 positions agree with TRBD2. Germline V lookup: CDR1 SGHAT, CDR2 FQNNGV. The junction had 13 bases not matched to a gene; V was cut back by 4 bases and J by 1 base. The CDR3 has 17 amino acids. The CDR3 protein is CASSSISGSSESYEQYF. CDR3 bases: TGTGCCAGCAGCTCAATTAGCGGGTCTAGTGAATCCTACGAGCAGTACTTC.